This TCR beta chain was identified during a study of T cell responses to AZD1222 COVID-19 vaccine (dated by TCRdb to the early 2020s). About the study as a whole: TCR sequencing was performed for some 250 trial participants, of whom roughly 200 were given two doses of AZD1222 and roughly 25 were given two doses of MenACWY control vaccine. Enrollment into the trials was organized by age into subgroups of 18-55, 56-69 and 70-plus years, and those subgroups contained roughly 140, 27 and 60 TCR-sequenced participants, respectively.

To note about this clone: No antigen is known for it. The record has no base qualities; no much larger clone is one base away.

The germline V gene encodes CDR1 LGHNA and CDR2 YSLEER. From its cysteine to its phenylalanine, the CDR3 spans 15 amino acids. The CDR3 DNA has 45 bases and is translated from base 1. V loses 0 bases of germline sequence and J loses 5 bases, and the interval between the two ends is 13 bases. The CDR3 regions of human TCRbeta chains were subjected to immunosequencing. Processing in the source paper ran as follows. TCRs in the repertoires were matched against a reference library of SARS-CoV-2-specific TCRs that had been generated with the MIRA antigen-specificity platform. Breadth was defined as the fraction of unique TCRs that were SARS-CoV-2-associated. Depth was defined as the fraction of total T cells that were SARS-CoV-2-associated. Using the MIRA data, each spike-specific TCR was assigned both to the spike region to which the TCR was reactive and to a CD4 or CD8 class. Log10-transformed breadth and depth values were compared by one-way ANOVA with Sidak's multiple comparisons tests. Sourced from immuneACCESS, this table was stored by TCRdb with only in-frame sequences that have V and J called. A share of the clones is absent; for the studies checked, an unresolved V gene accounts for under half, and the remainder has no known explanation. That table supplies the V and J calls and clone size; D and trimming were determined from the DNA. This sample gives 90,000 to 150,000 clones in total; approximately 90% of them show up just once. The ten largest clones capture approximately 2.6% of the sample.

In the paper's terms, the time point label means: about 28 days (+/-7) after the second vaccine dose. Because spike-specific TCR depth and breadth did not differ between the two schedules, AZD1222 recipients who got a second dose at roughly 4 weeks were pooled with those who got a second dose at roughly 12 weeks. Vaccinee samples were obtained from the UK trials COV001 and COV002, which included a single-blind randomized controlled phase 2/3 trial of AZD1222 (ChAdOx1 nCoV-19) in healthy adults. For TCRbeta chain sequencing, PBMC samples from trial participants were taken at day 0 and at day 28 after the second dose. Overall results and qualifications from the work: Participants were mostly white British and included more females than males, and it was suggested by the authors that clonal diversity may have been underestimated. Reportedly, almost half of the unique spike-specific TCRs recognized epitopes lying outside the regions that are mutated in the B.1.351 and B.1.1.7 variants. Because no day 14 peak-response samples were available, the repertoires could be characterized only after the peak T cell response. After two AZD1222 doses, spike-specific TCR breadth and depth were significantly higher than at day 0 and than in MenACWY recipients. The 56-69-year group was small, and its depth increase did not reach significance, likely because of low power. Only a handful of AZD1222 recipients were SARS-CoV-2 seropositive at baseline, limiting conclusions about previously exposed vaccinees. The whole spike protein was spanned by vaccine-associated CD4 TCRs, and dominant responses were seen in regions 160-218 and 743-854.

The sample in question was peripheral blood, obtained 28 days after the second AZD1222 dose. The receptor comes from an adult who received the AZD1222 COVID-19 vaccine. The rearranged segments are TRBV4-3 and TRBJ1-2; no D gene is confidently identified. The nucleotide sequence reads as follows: TGCGCCAGCAGCCAAGATCAGGCGGGCACGTATGGCTACACCTTC. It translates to CASSQDQAGTYGYTF.